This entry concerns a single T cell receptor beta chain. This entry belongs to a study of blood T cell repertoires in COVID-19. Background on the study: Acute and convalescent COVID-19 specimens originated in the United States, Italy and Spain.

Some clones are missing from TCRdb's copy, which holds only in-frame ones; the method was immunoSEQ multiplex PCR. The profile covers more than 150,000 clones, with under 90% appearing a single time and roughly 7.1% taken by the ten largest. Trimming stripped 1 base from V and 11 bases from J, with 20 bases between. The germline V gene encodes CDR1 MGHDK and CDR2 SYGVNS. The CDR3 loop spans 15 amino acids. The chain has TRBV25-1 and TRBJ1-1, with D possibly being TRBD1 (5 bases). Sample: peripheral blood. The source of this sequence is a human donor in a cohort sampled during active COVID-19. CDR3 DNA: TGTGCCAGCAGTGAATTAAACGAGGCAGGGTCAGACGCTTTCTTT. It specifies CASSELNEAGSDAFF.